The T cell receptor beta chain under discussion was sequenced for a study of vaccination effects on CD4 cells after COVID-19. Viral peptide pool expansion of antigen-specific CD4+ T cells preceded sequencing in the ViraFEST assay. Scientists isolated CD4+ T cells after a roughly 10-day culture period ended. Vaccine recipients, nucleocapsid antibody negative, had no prior SARS-CoV-2 infection. This clone was counted a few times. Antigen specificity is unknown. Germline V gene lookup returns CDR1 SGHNT and CDR2 YYREEE (reference sequence). The CDR3 runs 17 residues. V was pared by 4 bases and J by 2 bases, with 10 bases of the junction left unmatched. Clones were read by immunoSEQ multiplex PCR, and TCRdb kept only the in-frame ones, dropping some. The sample lists 30,000 to 35,000 clones, 60% to 75% occurring once.

The receptor comes from a human donor who received a COVID-19 vaccine. This chain links TRBV5-4 with TRBJ1-3; TRBD1 matches 9 bases. Here the sequenced sample was CD4+ T cells from PBMCs cultured with HCoV-OC43 spike peptides, taken before COVID-19 vaccination. Noted subset: HCoV-OC43 spike overlapping peptide pool stimulation. The CDR3 reads CASSTGSGTGTGNTIYF. In DNA form, the CDR3 reads TGTGCCAGCAGCACGGGATCTGGGACAGGGACTGGAAACACCATATATTTT.